The T cell receptor (beta chain) described here comes from a study of blood T cell repertoires in COVID-19. Study context: Samples representing acute and convalescent COVID-19 were sourced from the United States, Italy and Spain.

The germline V and J ends were trimmed by 4 bases and 6 bases, with 17 bases remaining between them. Germline loops: CDR1 LGHNA, CDR2 YNFKEQ. The CDR3 extends over 15 amino acids. Authors' data handling: It was from reference gene primer amplification that nucleated cell counts were estimated. Here immunoSEQ multiplex PCR was the method, and the copy in TCRdb shows in-frame clones only, minus some. The V and J calls and clone size come from that table; D and trimming were worked out from the DNA. The top ten hold 7.9% of the sample, which has roughly 120,000 clones, about 74% seen once. This TCR was sampled from a human donor in a cohort sampled during active COVID-19. The chain recombines TRBV4-2 with TRBJ2-3; possibly TRBD1 for D (5 bases). The sequencing sample was made of peripheral blood. CDR3 nucleotides: TGTGCCAGCAGCCGACAGCCACGAACGGTGGATACGCAGTATTTT. It yields the protein CASSRQPRTVDTQYF.